These 8 T cell receptor beta chains originate from one sample sequenced in a study of cytomegalovirus exposure and HLA in healthy donors. Generated by immunoSEQ multiplex PCR, the TCRdb table keeps only in-frame clones and is missing some. Among under 50,000 clones listed, roughly 94% were seen once. The sample taken for sequencing was PBMCs. These receptors all stem from a woman between 18 and 29 years old in good health and CMV-seropositive.

This sequence joins TRBV6-1 and TRBJ2-1; 8 bases match TRBD2. The V gene end was trimmed by 10 bases and the J gene end by 9 bases; junction bases not matched to a gene: 14. This CDR3 comprises 14 residues. Germline V CDR1 and CDR2: MNHNS, SASEGT. The chain's CDR3 is CAIPIAGRGSEQFF. CDR3 coding DNA: TGTGCCATCCCAATAGCGGGGAGAGGGTCTGAGCAGTTCTTC.

V and J are TRBV7-8 and TRBJ1-6; D gene ambiguous. The CDR3 is 16 residues long. Germline lookup yields CDR1 SGHVS and CDR2 FQNEAQ. V lost 3 bases to trimming and J lost 0 bases, with 9 bases between them. The CDR3, as DNA: TGTGCCAGCAGCTTTCTCGCGAGCTCCTATAATTCACCCCTCCACTTT. Amino acids: CASSFLASSYNSPLHF. Full variable domain (rest looked up from reference TRBV7-8 and TRBJ1-6): GAGVSQSPRYKVAKRGQDVALRCDPISGHVSLFWYQQALGQGPEFLTYFQNEAQLDKSGLPSDRFFAERPEGSVSTLKIQRTQQEDSAVYLCASSFLASSYNSPLHFGNGTRLTVT.

V and J are TRBV10-3 and TRBJ2-2; possibly TRBD1 for D (5 bases). Germline CDR1 and CDR2: ENHRY and SYGVKD. The CDR3 covers 13 residues. V lost 6 bases and J 5 bases, leaving 10 bases between the germline ends. The CDR3 here is CAIRSPGTGELFF. Here the CDR3 DNA reads TGTGCCATCAGGTCTCCAGGGACCGGGGAGCTGTTTTTT.

The chain is built from TRBV5-8 and TRBJ2-1, with 7 bases lining up with TRBD2. CDR3 length: 15 residues. J was trimmed by 6 bases and V by 6 bases; bases with no gene match: 12. Germline loops: CDR1 SGHTS, CDR2 YDEGEE. In DNA form, the CDR3 reads TGTGCCAGCACCCGACTAGCAGGAGGGGTCAATGAGCAGTTCTTC. Its translation is CASTRLAGGVNEQFF.

The CDR3 protein is CASSPRGLAGGETQYF. The CDR3 DNA is TGTGCCAGCAGCCCCCGAGGACTAGCGGGCGGGGAGACCCAGTACTTC. The gene calls are TRBV5-6 and TRBJ2-5; 11 nucleotides agree with TRBD2. With 4 bases clipped from V and 5 bases from J, the junction kept 10 bases outside the gene matches. Looked up from germline, CDR1 is SGHDT and CDR2 is YYEEEE. The CDR3 length is 16 residues.

The chain links TRBV7-2 to TRBJ2-1; TRBD2 is a possible D gene (5 bases). Germline loops: CDR1 SGHTA, CDR2 FQGNSA. V dropped 2 bases and J dropped 7 bases, with 21 bases sitting between them. The CDR3 is 17 amino acids. CDR3 in DNA: TGTGCCAGCAGCTTACAAGGGCTAGCTATATTACAAAATGAGCAGTTCTTC. Encoded protein: CASSLQGLAILQNEQFF.

The chain employs TRBV7-9 and TRBJ1-2; the D gene is possibly TRBD1 (5 bases). Germline values: CDR1 SEHNR, CDR2 FQNEAQ (reference sequence). CDR3 length: 15 residues. Trimming removed 5 bases from V and 2 bases from J, with 15 bases in between. The CDR3 sequence is CASSKTTESNYGYTF. The CDR3 DNA reads as TGTGCCAGCAGCAAGACGACAGAGTCGAACTATGGCTACACCTTC.

The chain combines TRBV5-6 with TRBJ1-1; a possible D gene is TRBD1 (5 bases). The V end was cut by 2 bases, the J end by 3 bases, with 11 bases between. Germline V gene sequence: CDR1 SGHDT, CDR2 YYEEEE. CDR3 length equals 14 residues. The chain's CDR3 is CASSLTGGDTEAFF. CDR3 DNA sequence: TGTGCCAGCAGCTTAACGGGGGGAGACACTGAAGCTTTCTTT. The full variable domain, in which reference TRBV5-6 and TRBJ1-1 provide the parts outside the CDR3, is DAGVTQSPTHLIKTRGQQVTLRCSPKSGHDTVSWYQQALGQGPQFIFQYYEEEERQRGNFPDRFSGHQFPNYSSELNVNALLLGDSALYLCASSLTGGDTEAFFGQGTRLTVV.